These 29 T cell receptor beta chains share one sample of origin, sequenced in a study of blood T cell repertoires in COVID-19. Profiling relied on immunoSEQ multiplex PCR, and the TCRdb table lists in-frame clones only, not all of them. The table has 200,000 or so clones, more than 80% seen once; the top ten hold 9.5% to 15%. The sequencing input was peripheral blood. The receptors come from a woman of 80 years or more with COVID-19, enrolled during active disease.

The gene calls are TRBV7-9 and TRBJ1-4; TRBD1 matches 11 bases. There are 16 residues in the CDR3. Germline V gene lookup returns CDR1 SEHNR and CDR2 FQNEAQ (reference sequence). The V gene end was trimmed by 5 bases and the J gene end by 4 bases; junction bases not matched to a gene: 6. The DNA of the CDR3 is TGTGCCAGCAGCGGGGACAGGGGGACCTATAATGAAAAACTGTTTTTT. Translation: CASSGDRGTYNEKLFF.

The rearrangement joins TRBV2 to TRBJ2-1, with 10 bases matching TRBD2. Unmatched junction bases numbered 3, after V lost 2 bases and J lost 8 bases. The CDR3 length is 14 residues. Looked up from germline, CDR1 is SNHLY and CDR2 is FYNNEI. CDR3 sequence reads: CASSELAGEHEQFF. Written as DNA, the CDR3 is TGTGCCAGCAGTGAACTAGCGGGAGAACATGAGCAGTTCTTC.

This chain connects TRBV7-2 to TRBJ1-1; a weak D match, TRBD1 (5 bases). The CDR3 is made up of 14 amino acids. Germline-derived CDR1 and CDR2 are SGHTA and FQGNSA. Trimming cost V 5 bases and J 3 bases, with 13 bases left between them. The CDR3 reads CASSPRVRDTEAFF. CDR3 nucleotides: TGTGCCAGCAGCCCCAGGGTTAGGGACACTGAAGCTTTCTTT.

With respect to this clone: This CDR3 is also generated by other DNA sequences in the sample. J is TRBJ2-2 and V is TRBV9; possibly TRBD2 for D (5 bases). Germline V gene data show CDR1 as SGDLS and CDR2 as YYNGEE. The ends were cut back, 0 bases at V and 4 bases at J, with 7 bases in the middle. The CDR3 sequence is 14 residues long. The CDR3 region is CASSVVSGTGELFF. The CDR3 region has the DNA TGTGCCAGCAGCGTAGTGAGCGGCACCGGGGAGCTGTTTTTT.

The chain recombines TRBV28 with TRBJ1-1, with TRBD1 identical over 8 bases. The CDR3 is 13 residues long. The germline CDR1 and CDR2 sequences are MDHEN and SYDVKM. V lost 4 bases, J lost 4 bases, and 2 bases stayed unmatched. In DNA, the CDR3 is TGTGCCAGCAGTTGGGACAGGCCCACTGAAGCTTTCTTT. Translating it yields CASSWDRPTEAFF.

This chain links TRBV10-3 with TRBJ1-6; 8 bases fit TRBD1. J was trimmed by 10 bases and V by 10 bases; bases with no gene match: 6. This CDR3 spans 12 amino acids. Germline-derived CDR1 and CDR2 are ENHRY and SYGVKD. CDR3 bases: TGTGCCACCGGACAGGGACGGTCACCCCTCCACTTT. Encoded protein: CATGQGRSPLHF.

In its sample, this clone was seen a few times. The chain employs TRBV10-3 and TRBJ1-1; no definite D call. Per the germline V gene, CDR1 is ENHRY and CDR2 is SYGVKD. CDR3 size: 16 residues. V was pared by 1 base and J by 1 base, with 13 bases between. This CDR3 is CAISEYPAAGNTEAFF. Here the CDR3 DNA reads TGTGCCATCAGTGAGTATCCTGCTGCCGGGAACACTGAAGCTTTCTTT.

The chain links TRBV4-1 to TRBJ1-1; a weak D match, TRBD1 (5 bases). The CDR3 spans 16 residues. V lost 6 bases, J lost 4 bases, and 21 bases lay in between. Germline-derived CDR1 and CDR2 are MGHRA and YSYEKL. In DNA, the CDR3 is TGCGCCAGCAGACCCAGGGACTTTCTCGGGGGCACTGAAGCTTTCTTT. The encoded protein is CASRPRDFLGGTEAFF.

The chain recombines TRBV29-1 with TRBJ2-5; TRBD2 matches 8 bases. The CDR3 covers 19 residues. Per germline, CDR1 SQVTM and CDR2 ANQGSEA. V lost 0 bases, J lost 2 bases, and 17 bases stayed unmatched. The CDR3 sequence is CSVEDVWGGGPASQETQYF. The CDR3 DNA follows: TGCAGCGTTGAAGATGTGTGGGGCGGGGGGCCCGCATCTCAAGAGACCCAGTACTTC.

The chain links TRBV30 to TRBJ1-2; D possibly corresponds to TRBD1 (6 bases). The V gene's germline CDR1 is GTSNPN and CDR2 SVGIG (reference sequence). This CDR3 has 12 residues. Trimming took off 4 bases at V and 3 bases at J, with 9 bases between the two ends. The chain's CDR3 is CAWTPGDYGYTF. CDR3 DNA sequence: TGTGCCTGGACCCCAGGGGACTATGGCTACACCTTC.

In nucleotides, the CDR3 is TGTGCCAGCAGCCGATCGAGCGGGGGAACCACAGATACGCAGTATTTT. It codes for CASSRSSGGTTDTQYF. V is TRBV5-4 and J is TRBJ2-3, with 8 bases aligning to TRBD2. V shed 4 bases, J shed 2 bases, and the junction held 9 bases outside the gene matches. Germline V lookup: CDR1 SGHNT, CDR2 YYREEE (reference sequence). CDR3 length: 16 residues.

V and J are TRBV4-3 and TRBJ1-2; 7 nucleotides line up with TRBD1. The germline V gene has CDR1 LGHNA and CDR2 YSLEER. V lost 0 bases to trimming and J lost 4 bases; unmatched junction nucleotides: 5. The CDR3 has 15 residues. The CDR3 sequence: CASSQEMHRGYGYTF. For the CDR3, the DNA is TGCGCCAGCAGCCAAGAAATGCACAGGGGCTATGGCTACACCTTC.

The chain joins TRBV2 to TRBJ2-3; tentative D call: TRBD2 (5 bases). V lost 6 bases to trimming and J lost 1 base, with 17 bases between them. Germline V gene lookup returns CDR1 SNHLY and CDR2 FYNNEI. This CDR3 is 16 amino acids long. The CDR3 DNA follows: TGTGCCAGCAGCCCGAATCCGGGGAGTGGCACAGATACGCAGTATTTT. It yields the protein CASSPNPGSGTDTQYF.

The rearrangement joins TRBV18 to TRBJ2-5; D may be TRBD1 (5 bases). CDR3 length: 20 amino acids. The V end lost 3 bases, the J end lost 1 base, and 27 bases lay between the germline ends. Looked up from germline, CDR1 is KGHSH and CDR2 is LQKENI. The CDR3 reads CASSPPSTQQDPVLQETQYF. DNA of the CDR3: TGTGCCAGCTCACCCCCGAGTACACAACAGGACCCCGTACTCCAAGAGACCCAGTACTTC.

The CDR3 region has the DNA TGTGCCAGCAGCCCGGGGATAAGGAACACTGAAGCTTTCTTT. Translating gives CASSPGIRNTEAFF. This chain connects TRBV14 to TRBJ1-1; D call uncertain. The V and J ends lost 4 bases and 1 base respectively, with 10 bases between them. Germline V lookup: CDR1 SGHDN, CDR2 FVKESK. The CDR3 covers 14 residues.

The chain has TRBV12-3 or TRBV12-4 and TRBJ1-1; tentatively, D is TRBD1 (5 bases). The CDR3 has 13 residues. V gave up 7 bases and J gave up 10 bases, with 19 bases separating them. The DNA of the CDR3 is TGTGCCAGCACCTGGAGGGATAGGGGTTCAGCTTTCTTT. This sequence encodes CASTWRDRGSAFF.

Comments on this clone: The same CDR3 is also encoded by other DNA sequences in this sample. The gene calls are TRBV4-1 and TRBJ1-1, with a tentative D call TRBD1 (5 bases). Germline-derived CDR1 and CDR2 are MGHRA and YSYEKL. V lost 4 bases to trimming and J lost 0 bases, with 6 bases between them. This CDR3 has 13 residues. The CDR3 spells CASSRQLNTEAFF. The CDR3 DNA follows: TGCGCCAGCAGCCGACAGTTGAACACTGAAGCTTTCTTT.

The J gene is TRBJ2-7, the V gene TRBV7-6, with 10 bases lining up with TRBD1. The CDR3 runs to 15 residues. Germline V gives CDR1 SGHVS, CDR2 FNYEAQ. Losses at the gene ends were 5 bases for V and 4 bases for J; bases not matched to a gene: 8. This chain's CDR3 is CASSHPGQGIYEQYF. The CDR3 DNA is TGTGCCAGCAGCCATCCGGGACAGGGGATTTACGAGCAGTACTTC.

The chain joins TRBV5-8 to TRBJ2-2; TRBD1 matches at 7 bases. J gave up 3 bases and V 0 bases, and 5 bases lay outside the gene matches. The CDR3 has 16 residues. In germline, CDR1 is SGHTS, CDR2 YDEGEE. CDR3 DNA: TGTGCCAGCAGCTTGGGATACAGGGGAGACACCGGGGAGCTGTTTTTT. Translated: CASSLGYRGDTGELFF. Supplemented by reference TRBV5-8 and TRBJ2-2, the full variable domain reads EAGVTQSPTHLIKTRGQQATLRCSPISGHTSVYWYQQALGLGLQFLLWYDEGEERNRGNFPPRFSGRQFPNYSSELNVNALELEDSALYLCASSLGYRGDTGELFFGEGSRLTVL.

V gene TRBV6-5 combines with J gene TRBJ2-1; tentatively, D is TRBD2 (7 bases). V shed 1 base and J shed 8 bases, with 18 bases lying between them. CDR3 length: 16 amino acids. Germline values: CDR1 MNHEY, CDR2 SVGAGI. CDR3 sequence reads: CASSYLGGRVGDEQFF. The CDR3 DNA sequence: TGTGCCAGCAGTTACTTGGGGGGGCGCGTCGGCGATGAGCAGTTCTTC.

The chain links TRBV3-1 (or the pseudogene TRBV3-2) to TRBJ1-2, with a weak D call TRBD1 (6 bases). This CDR3 has 13 residues. Trimming removed 3 bases from V and 6 bases from J, with 11 bases in between. From germline, CDR1 is LGHDT and CDR2 YNNKEL (reference sequence). CDR3 bases: TGTGCCAGCAGCCAGATACAGGGACATGGCTACACCTTC. This codes for CASSQIQGHGYTF.

The genes are TRBV27 and TRBJ1-1; the match to TRBD1 covers 7 bases. Germline assignment: CDR1 MNHEY and CDR2 SMNVEV (reference sequence). With 2 bases clipped from V and 5 bases from J, the junction kept 20 bases outside the gene matches. CDR3 length: 19 amino acids. Written as DNA, the CDR3 is TGTGCCAGCAGTTTAAATCGGAGTGTGAGGGGGCGCCGGGGGACTGAAGCTTTCTTT. Translated, it gives CASSLNRSVRGRRGTEAFF.

This clone appeared once. The genes are TRBV10-3 and TRBJ2-2; no reliable D call. The CDR3 loop spans 13 amino acids. Germline V CDR1 and CDR2: ENHRY, SYGVKD. V was cut by 3 bases and J by 7 bases, with 9 bases left in between. As DNA, the CDR3 is TGTGCCATCAGTGACCCCGAGCTCGGGGAGCTGTTTTTT. It specifies CAISDPELGELFF.

The chain has TRBV2 and TRBJ2-2; no reliable D call. This CDR3 region has 12 residues. Trimming removed 8 bases from V and 7 bases from J, with 11 bases in between. Germline CDR1 SNHLY, CDR2 FYNNEI. The CDR3 here is CASGVYVGELFF. CDR3 nucleotide sequence: TGTGCCAGCGGAGTTTACGTCGGGGAGCTGTTTTTT.

This chain connects TRBV5-1 to TRBJ1-1; the D gene is possibly TRBD1 (5 bases). Per germline, CDR1 SGHRS and CDR2 YFSETQ. This CDR3 comprises 13 residues. V lost 6 bases and J lost 1, with 10 bases in between. The CDR3 spells CASISQENTEAFF. The CDR3 nucleotides are TGCGCCAGCATTTCACAGGAGAACACTGAAGCTTTCTTT.

This chain connects TRBV27 to TRBJ2-6; the D is unclear. CDR3 length: 17 amino acids. V lost 7 bases and J 0 bases, leaving 16 bases between the germline ends. CDR1 MNHEY and CDR2 SMNVEV come from the germline V gene (reference sequence). CDR3 region: CASTRYVALSGANVLTF. CDR3 in DNA: TGTGCCAGCACCCGGTACGTTGCCCTCTCTGGGGCCAACGTCCTGACTTTC.

This chain uses TRBV19 with TRBJ1-2; TRBD1 aligns across 11 bases. Germline CDR1 LNHDA, CDR2 SQIVND (reference sequence). After removal of 2 bases from V and 7 bases from J, the junction contained 9 bases not matched to a gene. This CDR3 comprises 16 residues. This CDR3 reads CASSITPRTGGVGYTF. The CDR3 DNA reads TGTGCCAGTAGTATAACCCCCCGGACAGGGGGCGTTGGCTACACCTTC.

Regarding this clone: At one end the junction does not follow the germline gene, possibly because of a read error. The chain couples TRBV24-1 to TRBJ2-7; D is unresolved. Germline V CDR1 and CDR2: KGHDR, SFDVKD. The CDR3 contains 13 residues. CDR3 loop: CATSDYTGYEQYF. For the CDR3, the DNA is TGTGCCACCAGCGATTATACCGGGTACGAGCAGTACTTC.

A single count supports this clone. The chain joins TRBV4-2 to TRBJ1-4; 9 nucleotides align to TRBD1. Germline values: CDR1 LGHNA, CDR2 YNFKEQ. The CDR3 has 16 amino acids. V shed 0 bases and J 13 bases; nucleotides not matched to a gene: 12. Here the CDR3 DNA reads TGTGCCAGCAGCCAAGATTACGGACAGGGGAGGCAAAGACTGTTTTTT. It codes for CASSQDYGQGRQRLFF.